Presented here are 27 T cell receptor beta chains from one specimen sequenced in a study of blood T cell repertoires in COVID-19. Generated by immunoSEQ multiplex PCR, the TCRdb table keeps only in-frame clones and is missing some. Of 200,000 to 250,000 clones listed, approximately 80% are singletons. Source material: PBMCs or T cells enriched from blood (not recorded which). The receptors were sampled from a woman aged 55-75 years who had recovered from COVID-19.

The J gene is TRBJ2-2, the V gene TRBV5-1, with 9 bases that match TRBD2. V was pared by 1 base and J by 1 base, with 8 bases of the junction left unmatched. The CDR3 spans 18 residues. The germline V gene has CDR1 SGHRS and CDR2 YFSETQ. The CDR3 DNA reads TGCGCCAGCAGCTTGAGGGTTAGCGGGGGCCTGAACACCGGGGAGCTGTTTTTT. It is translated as CASSLRVSGGLNTGELFF.

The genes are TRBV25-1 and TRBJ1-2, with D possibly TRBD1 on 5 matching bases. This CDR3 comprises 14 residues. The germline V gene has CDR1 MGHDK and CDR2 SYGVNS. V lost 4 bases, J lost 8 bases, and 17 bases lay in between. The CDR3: CASSVMTAGGGYTF. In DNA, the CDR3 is TGTGCCAGCAGTGTTATGACAGCCGGGGGAGGCTACACCTTC.

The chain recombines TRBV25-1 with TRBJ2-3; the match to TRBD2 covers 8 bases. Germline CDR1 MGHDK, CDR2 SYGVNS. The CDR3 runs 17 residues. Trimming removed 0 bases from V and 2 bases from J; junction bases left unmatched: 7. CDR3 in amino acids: CASSEYQPAGATDTQYF. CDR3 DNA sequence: TGTGCCAGCAGTGAATATCAGCCAGCGGGGGCCACAGATACGCAGTATTTT.

For the CDR3, the DNA is TGTGCCAGCAGTGAAGCGCGAGTGACAGGGGCGAAGTATGGCTACACCTTC. Encoded protein: CASSEARVTGAKYGYTF. The chain combines TRBV2 with TRBJ1-2; 8 bases agree with TRBD1. The CDR3 spans 17 residues. Germline values: CDR1 SNHLY, CDR2 FYNNEI. V dropped 0 bases and J dropped 5; count of bases not matched to a gene: 11.

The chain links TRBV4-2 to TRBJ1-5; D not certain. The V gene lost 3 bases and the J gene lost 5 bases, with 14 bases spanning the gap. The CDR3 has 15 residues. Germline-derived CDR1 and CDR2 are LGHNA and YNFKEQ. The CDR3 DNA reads TGTGCCAGCAGCCAGAGCAAAAGCGGAGATCAGCCCCAGCATTTT. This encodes CASSQSKSGDQPQHF.

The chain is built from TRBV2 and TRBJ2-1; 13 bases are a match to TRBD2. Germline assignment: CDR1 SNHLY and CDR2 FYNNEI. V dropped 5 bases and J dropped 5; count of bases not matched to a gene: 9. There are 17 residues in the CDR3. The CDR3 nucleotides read TGTGCCAGCAGTTACCGACTAGCGGGGGGCCGAAACAATGAGCAGTTCTTC. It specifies CASSYRLAGGRNNEQFF.

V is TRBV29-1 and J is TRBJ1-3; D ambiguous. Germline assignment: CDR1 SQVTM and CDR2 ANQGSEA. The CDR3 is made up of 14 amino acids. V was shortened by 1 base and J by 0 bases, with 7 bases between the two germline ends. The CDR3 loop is CSVEVRYSGNTIYF. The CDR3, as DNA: TGCAGCGTTGAAGTACGGTACTCTGGAAACACCATATATTTT.

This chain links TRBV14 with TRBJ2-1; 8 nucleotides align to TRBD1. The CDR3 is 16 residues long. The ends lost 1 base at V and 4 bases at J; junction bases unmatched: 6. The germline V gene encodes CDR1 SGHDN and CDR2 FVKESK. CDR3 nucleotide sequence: TGTGCCAGCAGCCAAGCCGGGACAGGATTATACAATGAGCAGTTCTTC. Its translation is CASSQAGTGLYNEQFF.

Here the CDR3 DNA reads TGTGCCAGCAGTTTCGGACAGGTATCCTACGAGCAGTACTTC. Encoded protein: CASSFGQVSYEQYF. The chain is built from TRBV3-1 (or the pseudogene TRBV3-2) and TRBJ2-7, with 7 positions matching TRBD1. J was trimmed by 1 base and V by 6 bases; bases with no gene match: 6. From germline, CDR1 is LGHDT and CDR2 YNNKEL (reference sequence). The CDR3 runs to 14 residues.

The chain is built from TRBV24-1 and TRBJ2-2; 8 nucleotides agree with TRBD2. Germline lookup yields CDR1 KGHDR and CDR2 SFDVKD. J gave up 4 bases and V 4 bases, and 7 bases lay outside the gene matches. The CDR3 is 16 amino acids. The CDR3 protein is CATSDSGGKGTGELFF. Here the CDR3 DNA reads TGTGCCACCAGTGACTCGGGAGGGAAGGGCACCGGGGAGCTGTTTTTT.

In DNA form, the CDR3 reads TGTGCCAGCAGACTAGGCTTGTCGCGGGAGGCTTTCTTT. As protein: CASRLGLSREAFF. The J gene is TRBJ1-1, the V gene TRBV2, with D hard to call. V was trimmed by 6 bases and J by 11 bases, leaving 19 bases between them. The CDR3 covers 13 residues. Germline CDR1 and CDR2: SNHLY and FYNNEI.

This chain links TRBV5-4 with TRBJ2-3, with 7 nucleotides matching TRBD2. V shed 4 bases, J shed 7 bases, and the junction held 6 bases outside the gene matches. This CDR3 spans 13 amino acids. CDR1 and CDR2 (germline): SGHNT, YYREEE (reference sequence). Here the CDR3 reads CASSPTSDNTQYF. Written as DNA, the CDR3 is TGTGCCAGCAGCCCCACTAGCGACAATACGCAGTATTTT. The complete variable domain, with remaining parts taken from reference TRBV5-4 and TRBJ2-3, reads ETGVTQSPTHLIKTRGQQVTLRCSSQSGHNTVSWYQQALGQGPQFIFQYYREEENGRGNFPPRFSGLQFPNYSSELNVNALELDDSALYLCASSPTSDNTQYFGPGTRLTVL.

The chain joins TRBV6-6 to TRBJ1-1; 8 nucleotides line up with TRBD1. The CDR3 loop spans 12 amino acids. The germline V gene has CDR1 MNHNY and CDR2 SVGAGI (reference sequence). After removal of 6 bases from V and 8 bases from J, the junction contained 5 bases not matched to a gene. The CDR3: CASRTGQGEAFF. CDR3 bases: TGTGCCAGCAGAACTGGACAGGGCGAAGCTTTCTTT.

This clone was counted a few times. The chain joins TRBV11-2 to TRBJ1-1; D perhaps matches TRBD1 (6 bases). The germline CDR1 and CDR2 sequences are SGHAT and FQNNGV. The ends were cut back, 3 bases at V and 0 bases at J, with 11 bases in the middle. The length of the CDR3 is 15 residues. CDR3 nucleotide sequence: TGTGCCAGCAGCTTTACAGGGCAGGTGAACACTGAAGCTTTCTTT. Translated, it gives CASSFTGQVNTEAFF.

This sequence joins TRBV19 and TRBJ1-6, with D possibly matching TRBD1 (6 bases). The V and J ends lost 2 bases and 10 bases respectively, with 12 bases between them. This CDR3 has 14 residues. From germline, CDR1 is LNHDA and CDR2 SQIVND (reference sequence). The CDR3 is CASSISRTESPLHF. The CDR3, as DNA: TGTGCCAGTAGTATATCTAGGACAGAGTCACCCCTCCACTTT.

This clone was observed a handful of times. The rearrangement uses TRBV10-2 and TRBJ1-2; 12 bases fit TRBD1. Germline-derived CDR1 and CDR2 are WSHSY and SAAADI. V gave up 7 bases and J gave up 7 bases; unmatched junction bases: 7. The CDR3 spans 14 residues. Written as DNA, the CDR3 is TGCGCCAGCACTGGGACAGGGGGCAGGGGTGGCTACACCTTC. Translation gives CASTGTGGRGGYTF.

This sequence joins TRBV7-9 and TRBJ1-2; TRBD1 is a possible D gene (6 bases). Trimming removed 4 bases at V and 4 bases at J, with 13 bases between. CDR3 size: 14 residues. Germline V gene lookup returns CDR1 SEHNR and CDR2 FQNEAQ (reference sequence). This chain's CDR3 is CASSSLQGPYGYTF. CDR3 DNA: TGTGCCAGCAGCTCCTTACAGGGCCCCTATGGCTACACCTTC.

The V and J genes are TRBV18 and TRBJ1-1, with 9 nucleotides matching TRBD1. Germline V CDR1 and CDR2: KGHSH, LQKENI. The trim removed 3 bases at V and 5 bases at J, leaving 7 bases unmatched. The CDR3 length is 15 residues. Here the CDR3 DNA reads TGTGCCAGCTCACCCGGGGACAGGGCGAGGACTGAAGCTTTCTTT. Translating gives CASSPGDRARTEAFF.

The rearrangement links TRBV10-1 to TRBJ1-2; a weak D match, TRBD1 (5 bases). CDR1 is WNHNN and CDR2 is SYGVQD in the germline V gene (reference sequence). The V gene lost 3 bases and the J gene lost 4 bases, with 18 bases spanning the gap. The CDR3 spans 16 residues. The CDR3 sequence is CASSEKRDSPGYGYTF. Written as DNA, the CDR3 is TGCGCCAGCAGTGAAAAGCGAGACAGCCCCGGCTATGGCTACACCTTC.

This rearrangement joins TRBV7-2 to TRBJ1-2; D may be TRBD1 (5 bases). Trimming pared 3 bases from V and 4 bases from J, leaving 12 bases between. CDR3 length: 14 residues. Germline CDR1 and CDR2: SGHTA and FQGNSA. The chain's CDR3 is CASSFGAALYGYTF. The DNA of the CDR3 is TGTGCCAGCAGCTTTGGGGCCGCTCTCTATGGCTACACCTTC.

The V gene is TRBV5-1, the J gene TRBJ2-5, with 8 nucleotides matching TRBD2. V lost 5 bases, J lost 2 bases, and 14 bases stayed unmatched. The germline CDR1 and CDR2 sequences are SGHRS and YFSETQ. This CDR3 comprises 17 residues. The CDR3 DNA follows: TGCGCCAGCAGACCCGCCGGGGGGGGCGAAGGACAAGAGACCCAGTACTTC. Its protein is CASRPAGGGEGQETQYF. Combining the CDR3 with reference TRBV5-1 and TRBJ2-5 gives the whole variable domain KAGVTQTPRYLIKTRGQQVTLSCSPISGHRSVSWYQQTPGQGLQFLFEYFSETQRNKGNFPGRFSGRQFSNSRSEMNVSTLELGDSALYLCASRPAGGGEGQETQYFGPGTRLLVL.

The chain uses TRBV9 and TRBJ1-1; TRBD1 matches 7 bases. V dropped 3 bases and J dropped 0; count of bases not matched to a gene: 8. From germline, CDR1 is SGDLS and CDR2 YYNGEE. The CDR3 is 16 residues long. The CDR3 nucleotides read TGTGCCAGCAGCGCCCACCCGGGACAGCTGAACACTGAAGCTTTCTTT. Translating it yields CASSAHPGQLNTEAFF.

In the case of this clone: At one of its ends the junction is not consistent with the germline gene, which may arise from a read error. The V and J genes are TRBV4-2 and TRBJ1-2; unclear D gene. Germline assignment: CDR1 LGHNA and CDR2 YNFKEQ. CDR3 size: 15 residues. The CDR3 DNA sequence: TGTGCCAGCAGCCAAGTCCAGACCGGGTCAAGTGGCTGCACCTTC. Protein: CASSQVQTGSSGCTF.

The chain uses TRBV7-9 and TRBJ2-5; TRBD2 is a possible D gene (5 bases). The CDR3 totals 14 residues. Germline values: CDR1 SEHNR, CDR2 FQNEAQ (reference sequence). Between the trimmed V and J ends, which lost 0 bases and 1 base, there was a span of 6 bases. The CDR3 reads CASSLAGIQETQYF. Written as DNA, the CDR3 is TGTGCCAGCAGCTTAGCCGGGATCCAAGAGACCCAGTACTTC.

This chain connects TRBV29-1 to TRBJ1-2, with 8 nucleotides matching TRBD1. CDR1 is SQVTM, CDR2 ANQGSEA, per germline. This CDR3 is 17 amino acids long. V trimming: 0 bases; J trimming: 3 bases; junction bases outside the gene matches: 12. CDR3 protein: CSVEDWAGGLYDYGYTF. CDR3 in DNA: TGCAGCGTTGAAGATTGGGCAGGGGGCCTATACGACTATGGCTACACCTTC.

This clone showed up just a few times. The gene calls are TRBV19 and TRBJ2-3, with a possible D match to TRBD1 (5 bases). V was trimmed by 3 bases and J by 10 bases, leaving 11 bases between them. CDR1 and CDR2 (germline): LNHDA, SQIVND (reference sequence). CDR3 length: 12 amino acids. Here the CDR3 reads CASSIQGYAQYF. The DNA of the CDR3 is TGTGCCAGTAGTATCCAGGGTTATGCGCAGTATTTT.

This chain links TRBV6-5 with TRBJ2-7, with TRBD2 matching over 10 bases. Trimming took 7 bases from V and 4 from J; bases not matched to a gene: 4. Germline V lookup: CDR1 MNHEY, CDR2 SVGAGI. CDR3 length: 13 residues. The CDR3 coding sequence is TGTGCCAGCAAAACTAGCGGGACGTACGAGCAGTACTTC. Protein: CASKTSGTYEQYF.